Below are 18 T cell receptor beta chains sequenced from a single sample in a study of response to subunit inactivated influenza vaccine listed by TCRdb under 2018. Receptor libraries were prepared by RT-PCR. Reads for this sample came from an Illumina HiSeq 2500. TCRdb's own reprocessing of the public reads used fastp at Q25 and MiXCR and kept productive beta chains. Each CDR3 protein appears once, grouped with its most common genes and DNA. The sample table lists hundreds of thousands of distinct CDR3 sequences, 12% of them with a count of one. Jointly, the top ten make up about 8% of the sample. This sample comprised non-naive T cells sorted from PBMCs, obtained less than 15 days before vaccination. According to the study, the label for this sample's cell subset or site signals: memory T cell fraction. The source is a man aged 45-60 years who received an inactivated influenza vaccine. Donor details come from another sample of the same person, matched by shared clones.

A few counts support this clonotype. The V and J genes are TRBV6-5 and TRBJ2-1; D is undetermined. There are 13 residues in the CDR3. Per the germline V gene, CDR1 is MNHEY and CDR2 is SVGAGI. The V end lost 2 bases, the J end lost 6 bases, and 8 bases lay between the germline ends. CDR3 in DNA: TGTGCCAGCAGTTACGACGGGTCCAATGAGCAGTTCTTC. This sequence encodes CASSYDGSNEQFF.

This clonotype has ten or more counts. J is TRBJ2-7 and V is TRBV10-3; 7 nucleotides agree with TRBD2. Germline CDR1 ENHRY, CDR2 SYGVKD. V dropped 5 bases and J dropped 0; count of bases not matched to a gene: 4. CDR3 length: 14 residues. This chain's CDR3 is CAISSGTDSYEQYF. DNA for the CDR3: TGTGCCATCAGTAGCGGGACCGACTCCTACGAGCAGTACTTC.

There are many counts of this clonotype. This chain joins TRBV15 and TRBJ1-4; D unclear. CDR1 LNHNV and CDR2 YYDKDF come from the germline V gene (reference sequence). With 0 bases removed from V and 13 bases from J, the gap between germline ends came to 9 bases. This CDR3 is built from 12 residues. CDR3 nucleotides: TGTGCCACCAGCAGAGATAGCGGGTTACTGTTTTTT. Amino acid sequence: CATSRDSGLLFF.

This clonotype was observed at least ten times. V usage is TRBV3-1 and J usage is TRBJ2-6; D is ambiguous. This CDR3 comprises 14 residues. Germline CDR1 LGHDT, CDR2 YNNKEL (reference sequence). Deletions cut 0 bases from V and 3 bases from J, with 3 bases between. The DNA of the CDR3 is TGTGCCAGCAGCCAAGATATTGGGGCCAACGTCCTGACTTTC. As protein: CASSQDIGANVLTF.

This clonotype was found a few times. The chain recombines TRBV20-1 with TRBJ2-1, with 9 bases matching TRBD2. Germline trimming cut 0 bases from V and 6 bases from J; bases unmatched to any gene: 3. This CDR3 has 14 amino acids. In germline, CDR1 is DFQATT, CDR2 SNEGSKA (reference sequence). DNA for the CDR3: TGCAGTGCTAGAGACGCGGGGGGGCTCAATGAGCAGTTCTTC. Translated, it gives CSARDAGGLNEQFF.

The table lists this clonotype with many counts. The chain carries TRBV20-1 and TRBJ2-5, with 8 bases lining up with TRBD2. V shed 3 bases and J 2 bases; nucleotides not matched to a gene: 8. CDR1 and CDR2 from the germline V gene are DFQATT and SNEGSKA (reference sequence). The CDR3 loop spans 15 amino acids. CDR3 amino acids: CSARGLAGMQETQYF. The CDR3, as DNA: TGCAGTGCTAGGGGCCTAGCGGGTATGCAAGAGACCCAGTACTTC.

This clonotype was counted many times. The chain has TRBV11-2 and TRBJ2-7; 8 bases are a match to TRBD1. Germline assignment: CDR1 SGHAT and CDR2 FQNNGV. Trimming removed 5 bases from V and 1 base from J; junction bases left unmatched: 7. The CDR3 length is 15 residues. In DNA form, the CDR3 reads TGTGCCAGCAGCCCGAACAGGGGGTATTCCTACGAGCAGTACTTC. This codes for CASSPNRGYSYEQYF.

The chain combines TRBV4-2 with TRBJ1-4; tentative D call: TRBD1 (5 bases). The CDR3 covers 16 residues. Germline-derived CDR1 and CDR2 are LGHNA and YNFKEQ. The V gene lost 2 bases and the J gene lost 3 bases, with 13 bases spanning the gap. The CDR3 DNA sequence: TGTGCCAGCAGCCAAATAGCCCCAGGGCCTAATGAAAAACTGTTTTTT. The encoded protein is CASSQIAPGPNEKLFF.

This clonotype was detected ten times or more. The V and J genes are TRBV7-2 and TRBJ1-2; maybe TRBD1 (5 bases). The germline V gene encodes CDR1 SGHTA and CDR2 FQGNSA. This CDR3 region has 15 residues. The V end was cut by 1 base, the J end by 4 bases, with 13 bases between. CDR3 DNA: TGTGCCAGCAGCTTAGGTGCGGGGCTAGGCTATGGCTACACCTTC. Amino acids: CASSLGAGLGYGYTF.

This clonotype showed up just a few times. CDR3 in amino acids: CASSPYLTHRVRDTQYF. CDR3 in DNA: TGTGCCAGCAGCCCCTATCTGACTCACAGAGTTCGCGATACGCAGTATTTT. The V and J genes are TRBV7-2 and TRBJ2-3, with D unclear. The germline gives CDR1 SGHTA, CDR2 FQGNSA. CDR3 size: 17 residues. Between the trimmed V and J ends, which lost 5 bases and 6 bases, there was a span of 24 bases.

This clonotype was recorded at least ten times. V and J are TRBV5-1 and TRBJ2-2, with D possibly matching TRBD2 (6 bases). Germline lookup yields CDR1 SGHRS and CDR2 YFSETQ. The CDR3 runs 14 residues. V gave up 5 bases and J gave up 6 bases, with 14 bases separating them. In DNA form, the CDR3 reads TGCGCCAGCAGTTCGGAGGGGTCCCCCGGGGAGCTGTTTTTT. It codes for CASSSEGSPGELFF. The whole variable domain, filled in from reference TRBV5-1 and TRBJ2-2, reads KAGVTQTPRYLIKTRGQQVTLSCSPISGHRSVSWYQQTPGQGLQFLFEYFSETQRNKGNFPGRFSGRQFSNSRSEMNVSTLELGDSALYLCASSSEGSPGELFFGEGSRLTVL.

The rearrangement joins TRBV5-1 to TRBJ2-7, with D perhaps TRBD1 (6 bases). The CDR3 is 14 residues long. The germline gives CDR1 SGHRS, CDR2 YFSETQ. V shed 0 bases and J shed 7 bases, with 14 bases lying between them. The CDR3 DNA reads as TGCGCCAGCAGCTTGGAGGGGGACCCCTGGGAGCAGTACTTC. Encoded protein: CASSLEGDPWEQYF.

V usage is TRBV20-1 and J usage is TRBJ2-7; D is uncertain. Germline lookup yields CDR1 DFQATT and CDR2 SNEGSKA (reference sequence). The V gene lost 3 bases and the J gene lost 2 bases, with 14 bases spanning the gap. This CDR3 region has 14 residues. The CDR3, as DNA: TGCAGTGCTAGGAGGTCCGACCGTCCCTACGAGCAGTACTTC. Translation: CSARRSDRPYEQYF.

This clonotype was found a few times. V is TRBV12-3 or TRBV12-4 and J is TRBJ2-1; TRBD2 agrees at 7 bases. This CDR3 region has 13 residues. Unmatched junction bases numbered 6, after V lost 8 bases and J lost 5 bases. The CDR3: CASETSNDNEQFF. The DNA for the CDR3 is TGTGCCAGCGAGACTAGCAACGACAATGAGCAGTTCTTC.

The V and J genes are TRBV20-1 and TRBJ2-1; D not resolved. Germline CDR1 DFQATT, CDR2 SNEGSKA (reference sequence). Trimming pared 6 bases from V and 7 bases from J, leaving 13 bases between. The CDR3 runs 12 residues. CDR3 protein: CSANAPRNEQFF. The CDR3 DNA follows: TGCAGTGCCAACGCGCCACGGAATGAGCAGTTCTTC.

The chain employs TRBV20-1 and TRBJ1-6; TRBD1 is a possible D gene (5 bases). The germline V gene has CDR1 DFQATT and CDR2 SNEGSKA (reference sequence). The CDR3 contains 15 residues. Trimming removed 1 base from V and 7 bases from J, with 14 bases in between. CDR3 sequence (DNA): TGCAGTGCTAGAGTTGCCGCCGGGGCCAATTCACCCCTCCACTTT. Protein product: CSARVAAGANSPLHF.

This clonotype showed up many times. This chain uses TRBV11-2 with TRBJ2-1; 7 bases agree with TRBD2. The CDR3 runs to 20 residues. V lost 6 bases and J lost 1; bases outside the gene matches: 21. Germline CDR1 SGHAT, CDR2 FQNNGV. Here the CDR3 reads CASRGFNRPDAGESYNEQFF. The CDR3 nucleotides are TGTGCCAGCAGGGGGTTTAACCGGCCTGACGCGGGGGAATCCTACAATGAGCAGTTCTTC.

V usage is TRBV25-1 and J usage is TRBJ2-7; D ambiguous. Trimming removed 4 bases at V and 3 bases at J, with 13 bases between. The CDR3 contains 14 residues. The germline gives CDR1 MGHDK, CDR2 SYGVNS. CDR3 nucleotides: TGTGCCAGCAGTGGGGCAGGTTCGAGCTACGAGCAGTACTTC. It translates to CASSGAGSSYEQYF.